Below are 14 T cell receptor beta chains sequenced from a single sample in a study of T cells after yellow fever vaccination. Using its own MiXCR run on the 5' RACE reads, TCRdb lists one record per CDR3 protein. The sample contains under 300,000 distinct CDR3 sequences, 10% to 15% of which appear only once. Sequences were derived from CD4+ T cells sorted from PBMCs, sampled 45 days after the yellow fever booster vaccination. These receptors originate from a man in his thirties or forties who received the YFV17D yellow fever vaccine.

This chain uses TRBV5-1 with TRBJ1-1, with a tentative D call TRBD1 (5 bases). Between the trimmed V and J ends, which lost 4 bases and 4 bases, there was a span of 17 bases. Germline V gives CDR1 SGHRS, CDR2 YFSETQ. The CDR3 is made up of 15 amino acids. DNA of the CDR3: TGCGCCAGCAGCCCTTCGGTCTGGGGGAGCACTGAAGCTTTCTTT. Translated, it gives CASSPSVWGSTEAFF.

V gene TRBV29-1 combines with J gene TRBJ2-1, with D possibly TRBD2 on 6 matching bases. V lost 4 bases, J lost 1 base, and 23 bases lay in between. The CDR3 loop spans 18 amino acids. The germline CDR1 and CDR2 sequences are SQVTM and ANQGSEA. CDR3 loop: CSVVSLARTIQSYNEQFF. CDR3 nucleotide sequence: TGCAGCGTTGTGAGTCTAGCGAGAACCATCCAATCCTACAATGAGCAGTTCTTC.

There are a few counts of this clonotype. V gene TRBV5-1 combines with J gene TRBJ2-2; 10 bases are a match to TRBD2. CDR1 is SGHRS and CDR2 is YFSETQ in the germline V gene. V lost 1 base to trimming and J lost 4 bases; unmatched junction nucleotides: 1. The CDR3 has 15 amino acids. The CDR3 spells CASSLRTSGTGELFF. The DNA for the CDR3 is TGCGCCAGCAGCTTGAGGACTAGCGGCACCGGGGAGCTGTTTTTT.

The J gene is TRBJ1-5, the V gene TRBV2, with TRBD1 as a possible D gene (6 bases). The V end was cut by 7 bases, the J end by 11 bases, with 15 bases between. CDR1 is SNHLY and CDR2 is FYNNEI in the germline V gene. The CDR3 is 12 residues long. CDR3 region: CASNEGGEAQHF. The CDR3 DNA reads TGTGCCAGCAACGAGGGGGGAGAAGCCCAGCATTTT. The full variable domain, rest sourced from reference TRBV2 and TRBJ1-5, is EPEVTQTPSHQVTQMGQEVILRCVPISNHLYFYWYRQILGQKVEFLVSFYNNEISEKSEIFDDQFSVERPDGSNFTLKIRSTKLEDSAMYFCASNEGGEAQHFGDGTRLSIL.

This chain uses TRBV7-2 with TRBJ2-3, with 7 bases matching TRBD2. Losses at the gene ends were 3 bases for V and 6 bases for J; bases not matched to a gene: 6. The germline V gene has CDR1 SGHTA and CDR2 FQGNSA. This CDR3 is built from 14 residues. The chain's CDR3 is CASSFTTLADTQYF. The CDR3 DNA follows: TGTGCCAGCAGCTTCACCACACTAGCGGATACGCAGTATTTT.

V gene TRBV6-1 combines with J gene TRBJ1-5; the D gene is possibly TRBD1 (5 bases). The CDR3 contains 14 residues. In germline, CDR1 is MNHNS, CDR2 SASEGT. V lost 8 bases and J lost 0, with 11 bases in between. Here the CDR3 DNA reads TGTGCCAGCGAGGGGCAGAATAGCAATCAGCCCCAGCATTTT. Protein: CASEGQNSNQPQHF.

The sample holds many counts of this clonotype. V is TRBV29-1 and J is TRBJ2-7, with D unclear. This CDR3 is 15 amino acids long. Germline V gene data show CDR1 as SQVTM and CDR2 as ANQGSEA. Trimming pared 1 base from V and 1 base from J, leaving 14 bases between. The CDR3 sequence: CSVEVGWRRSYEQYF. The CDR3 DNA reads as TGCAGCGTTGAAGTCGGGTGGAGAAGGTCCTACGAGCAGTACTTC.

The chain joins TRBV12-3 or TRBV12-4 to TRBJ1-1, with D perhaps TRBD1 (5 bases). Trimming took 3 bases from V and 4 from J, leaving 9 bases between them. This CDR3 comprises 13 residues. The DNA of the CDR3 is TGTGCCAGCAGTTTGGGACCTCCCACTGAAGCTTTCTTT. This codes for CASSLGPPTEAFF.

This clonotype was recorded a few times. The chain carries TRBV29-1 and TRBJ1-1; D gene unclear. The CDR3 sequence is 14 residues long. The germline V and J ends were trimmed by 1 base and 2 bases, with 11 bases remaining between them. Germline CDR1 and CDR2: SQVTM and ANQGSEA. For the CDR3, the DNA is TGCAGCGTTGAAGTTGGAGGGCCCAACACTGAAGCTTTCTTT. It translates to CSVEVGGPNTEAFF.

The chain recombines TRBV10-3 with TRBJ2-1; D is perhaps TRBD2 (5 bases). CDR3 size: 13 residues. V shed 5 bases and J shed 7 bases, with 12 bases lying between them. Per germline, CDR1 ENHRY and CDR2 SYGVKD. This chain's CDR3 is CAISYTGENEQFF. The DNA for the CDR3 is TGTGCCATCAGTTATACCGGGGAAAATGAGCAGTTCTTC.

This clonotype was counted a few times. V is TRBV20-1 and J is TRBJ2-3, with TRBD2 matching over 11 bases. CDR3 length equals 14 residues. The germline gives CDR1 DFQATT, CDR2 SNEGSKA (reference sequence). V gave up 3 bases and J gave up 7 bases; unmatched junction bases: 6. CDR3 coding DNA: TGCAGTGCTAGTCTAGCGGGAGGTGTGAATACGCAGTATTTT. This encodes CSASLAGGVNTQYF.

This clonotype was found a few times. The chain carries TRBV20-1 and TRBJ2-7; no firm D call. CDR1 and CDR2 from the germline V gene are DFQATT and SNEGSKA (reference sequence). V was trimmed by 1 base and J by 3 bases, leaving 10 bases between them. The CDR3 totals 13 residues. The CDR3 coding sequence is TGCAGTGCTAGAGCCAGAGCCAACTACGAGCAGTACTTC. It encodes CSARARANYEQYF.

The chain carries TRBV5-1 and TRBJ1-1, with no clear D. Germline CDR1 SGHRS, CDR2 YFSETQ. With 4 bases removed from V and 1 base from J, the gap between germline ends came to 8 bases. This CDR3 spans 13 amino acids. CDR3 in DNA: TGCGCCAGCAGCCTCTACACGAACACTGAAGCTTTCTTT. It encodes CASSLYTNTEAFF.

In this sample, this clonotype turned up a few times. The DNA of the CDR3 is TGTGCCAGCAGCTTGCTGGCGGGGGAGAACACCGGGGAGCTGTTTTTT. Translation: CASSLLAGENTGELFF. The gene calls are TRBV11-2 and TRBJ2-2; 7 bases are a match to TRBD2. CDR1 and CDR2 (germline): SGHAT, FQNNGV. Germline trimming cut 3 bases from V and 1 base from J; bases unmatched to any gene: 5. The CDR3 covers 16 residues.